The sequence of this TCR beta chain was determined in a study of T-cell memory formation after mild COVID-19. Study-level results: Clones that got smaller from day 15 to 85 had even CD4/CD8, while clones growing later tipped toward CD4+. CM and EM subsets held most contracting CD4+ clones; EMRA held CD8+ ones.

Germline CDR1 and CDR2: LNHDA and SQIVND (reference sequence). V lost 5 bases to trimming and J lost 8 bases; unmatched junction nucleotides: 12. The CDR3 length is 15 residues. This clonotype was observed a few times. Its cognate antigen is unknown. TCRdb re-called the 5' RACE reads with MiXCR, one entry per CDR3 protein. This repertoire shows approximately 65,000 distinct CDR3 sequences, roughly a sixth found once; its top ten account for about a third. Material for sequencing was PBMCs or a T cell subset sorted from them (not recorded which). This receptor was identified in an adult woman who had mild COVID-19 (a few samples of this study predate the infection). Cell type and time point are not known. The chain is built from TRBV19 and TRBJ2-1; 7 nucleotides agree with TRBD1. The CDR3 DNA reads as TGTGCCAGTAGTCCCAGGGGACAGAACATGGATGAGCAGTTCTTC. Its protein product is CASSPRGQNMDEQFF. Based on the CDR3 plus reference TRBV19 and TRBJ2-1, the full variable domain is DGGITQSPKYLFRKEGQNVTLSCEQNLNHDAMYWYRQDPGQGLRLIYYSQIVNDFQKGDIAEGYSVSREKKESFPLTVTSAQKNPTAFYLCASSPRGQNMDEQFFGPGTRLTVL.